Included here is one T cell receptor beta chain sequence, with context. Its antigen specificity is not known. No much larger clone is present one base from it, and per-base qualities are unavailable. This entry is derived from a study of T cell responses to AZD1222 COVID-19 vaccine (dated by TCRdb to the early 2020s). Some background on the complete study: AZD1222 recipients whose second dose came at about 4 weeks and those whose second dose came at about 12 weeks were combined into one group, since spike-specific TCR depth and breadth did not differ between the two schedules. TCR sequencing was performed for roughly 240 trial participants, of whom 207 were given two doses of AZD1222 and some 25 were given two doses of MenACWY control vaccine. Trial participants were enrolled by age into 18-55, 56-69 and 70-plus year subgroups, with approximately 160, 26 and 62 TCR-sequenced participants respectively. Results and caveats for the whole study, not just this receptor: After two AZD1222 doses, both the breadth and the depth of spike-specific TCRs were significantly higher than at day 0 and than in MenACWY recipients. Conclusions about previously exposed vaccinees are limited, since just a handful of AZD1222 recipients were seropositive for SARS-CoV-2 at baseline. Nearly half of unique spike-specific TCRs reportedly recognized epitopes outside regions mutated in the B.1.351 and B.1.1.7 variants. No day 14 peak-response samples were available, so repertoires were characterized only after the peak T cell response. CD4 TCRs associated with the vaccine covered the entire spike protein, and the dominant responses were in regions 160-218 and 743-854. Participants were mostly white British and included more females than males, and it was suggested by the authors that clonal diversity may have been underestimated. The 56-69-year group was small, and its depth increase did not reach significance, likely because of low power.

The CDR3 regions of human TCRbeta chains were analyzed by immunosequencing. As for how the authors treated the data: TCRs in the repertoires were matched against a reference library of SARS-CoV-2-specific TCRs that had been generated with the MIRA antigen-specificity platform. Breadth meant the fraction of unique TCRs that were SARS-CoV-2-associated, whereas depth meant the fraction of total T cells that were SARS-CoV-2-associated. Using the MIRA data, every spike-specific TCR was mapped to the spike region that the TCR reacted to and assigned to either a CD4 or a CD8 class. Log10-transformed breadth and depth values were compared by one-way ANOVA with Sidak's multiple comparisons tests. TCRdb took over this immuneACCESS table, retaining in-frame rearrangements with V and J assigned. Such tables are incomplete; in checked studies, under half of the missing clones stem from an unresolved V gene, and the remainder is unexplained. V, J and clone size reflect that table, while D and trimming were determined from the DNA. The sample table lists approximately 260,000 clones, 85% to 95% of them with a count of one. The top ten clonotypes cover roughly 0.51% of the sample.

The time point label of this sample denotes: baseline before first vaccination. The vaccinee samples were drawn from two UK trials, COV001 and COV002, one of which was a single-blind randomized controlled phase 2/3 trial testing AZD1222 (ChAdOx1 nCoV-19) in healthy adults. Trial participant PBMC samples were collected at day 0 and day 28 after the second dose for TCRbeta chain sequencing. Deletion took 0 bases off V and 4 bases off J, with a span of 9 bases between the germline ends. From the cysteine up to the phenylalanine, the CDR3 has a length of 14 residues. CDR3 DNA is the only sequence kept; it has 42 bases, read in frame from the first base. CDR1 LGHDT and CDR2 YNNKEL are derived from the germline V gene (reference sequence).

The chain is assembled from TRBV3-1 (or the pseudogene TRBV3-2) and TRBJ1-2, with the D gene too uncertain to name. Sequencing used peripheral blood, obtained on day 0 of AZD1222 vaccination. This sequence originates from an adult in good health. The nucleotide sequence is given as TGTGCCAGCAGCCAAGAGGGGATAGGCTATGGCTACACCTTC. It encodes CASSQEGIGYGYTF.